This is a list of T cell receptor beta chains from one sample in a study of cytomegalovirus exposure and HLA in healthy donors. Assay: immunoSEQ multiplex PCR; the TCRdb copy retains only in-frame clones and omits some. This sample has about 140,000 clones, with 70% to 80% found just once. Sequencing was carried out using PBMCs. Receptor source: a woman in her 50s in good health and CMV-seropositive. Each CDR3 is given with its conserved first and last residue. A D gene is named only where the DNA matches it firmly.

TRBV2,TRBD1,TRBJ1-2,CASSRGTDYGYTF
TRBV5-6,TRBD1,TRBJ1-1,CASSLFQGAPDTEAFF
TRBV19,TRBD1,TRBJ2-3,CASSNPGQFRRTDTQYF
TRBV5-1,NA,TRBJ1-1,CASSLDSYTEAFF
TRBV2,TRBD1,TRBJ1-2,CASSPSGQASYGYTF
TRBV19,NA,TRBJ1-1,CASSLSGLPNTEAFF
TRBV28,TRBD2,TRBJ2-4,CASSLAGGSLAKNIQYF
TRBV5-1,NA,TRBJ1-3,CASSLMGAGNTIYF
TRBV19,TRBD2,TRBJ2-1,CASSVSGESYNEQFF
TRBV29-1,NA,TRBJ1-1,CSVERTLDTEAFF
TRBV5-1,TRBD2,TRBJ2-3,CASCERGGADTQYF
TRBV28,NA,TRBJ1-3,CASSLRQSGNTIYF
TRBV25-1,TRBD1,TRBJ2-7,CASSKSTGAGSYEQYF
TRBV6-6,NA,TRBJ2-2,CASRQENTGELFF
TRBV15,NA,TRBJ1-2,CATSRDRLGSYGYTF
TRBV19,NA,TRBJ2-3,CASSMQGTDTQYF
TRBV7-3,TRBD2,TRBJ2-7,CASSPREGNSYEQYF
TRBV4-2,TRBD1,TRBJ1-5,CASSQEGTGFSNQPQHF
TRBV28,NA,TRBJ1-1,CASITGGAGDTEAFF
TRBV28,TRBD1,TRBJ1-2,CASNLQGANYGYTF
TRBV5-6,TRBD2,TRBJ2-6,CASFWTSGGASGANVLTF
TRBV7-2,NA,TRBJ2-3,CASSLDGSTDTQYF
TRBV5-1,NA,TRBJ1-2,CASSLGLDTANYGYTF
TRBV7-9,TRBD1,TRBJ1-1,CSSSLASGGGEAFF
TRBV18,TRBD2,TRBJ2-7,CASSSQTSGGSEQYF
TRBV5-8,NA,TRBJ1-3,CASSRWQVSGNTIYF
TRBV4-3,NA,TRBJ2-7,CASSQDVQGLAQYF
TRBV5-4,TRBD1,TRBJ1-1,CASSSTGGTEAFF